The clone carrying this T cell receptor (beta chain) was picked up a small number of times. This CDR3 spans 12 amino acids. The V gene lost 0 bases and the J gene lost 8 bases, with 5 bases spanning the gap. Per the germline V gene, CDR1 is LGHDT and CDR2 is YNNKEL (reference sequence). Here immunoSEQ multiplex PCR was the method, and the copy in TCRdb shows in-frame clones only, minus some. Among 200,000 to 250,000 clones listed, roughly 87% were seen once. This sample is drawn from a study of blood T cell repertoires in COVID-19. The chain uses TRBV3-1 (or the pseudogene TRBV3-2) and TRBJ2-1, with unresolved D. The receptor was derived from a woman in her 30s with acute COVID-19. What was sequenced was PBMCs or T cells enriched from blood (not recorded which). CDR3 region: CASSQDEDEQFF. The CDR3 nucleotides read TGTGCCAGCAGCCAAGATGAGGATGAGCAGTTCTTC.